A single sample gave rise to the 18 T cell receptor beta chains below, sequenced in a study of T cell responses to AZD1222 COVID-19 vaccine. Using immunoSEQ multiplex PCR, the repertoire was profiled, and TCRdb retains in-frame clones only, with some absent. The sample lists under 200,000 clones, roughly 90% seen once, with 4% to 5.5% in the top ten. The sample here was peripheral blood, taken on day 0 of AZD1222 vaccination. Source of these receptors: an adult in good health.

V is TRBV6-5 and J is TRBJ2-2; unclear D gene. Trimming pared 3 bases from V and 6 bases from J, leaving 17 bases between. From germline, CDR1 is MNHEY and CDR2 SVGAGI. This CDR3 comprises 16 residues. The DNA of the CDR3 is TGTGCCAGCAGTTATTCTCGTCGGACCCGACCCGGGGAGCTGTTTTTT. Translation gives CASSYSRRTRPGELFF.

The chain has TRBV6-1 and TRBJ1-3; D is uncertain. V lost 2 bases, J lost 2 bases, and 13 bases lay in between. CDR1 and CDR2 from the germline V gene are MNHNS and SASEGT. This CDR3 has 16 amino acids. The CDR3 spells CASSENWPAAGNTIYF. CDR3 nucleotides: TGTGCCAGCAGTGAAAACTGGCCGGCCGCTGGAAACACCATATATTTT.

This CDR3 reads CAISVVQGPLGETQYF. CDR3 coding DNA: TGTGCCATCAGTGTAGTTCAGGGGCCCTTGGGAGAGACCCAGTACTTC. The rearrangement uses TRBV10-3 and TRBJ2-5; possible D gene TRBD1, 6 bases. CDR1 and CDR2 from the germline V gene are ENHRY and SYGVKD. Trimming removed 4 bases at V and 4 bases at J, with 19 bases between. CDR3 size: 16 residues.

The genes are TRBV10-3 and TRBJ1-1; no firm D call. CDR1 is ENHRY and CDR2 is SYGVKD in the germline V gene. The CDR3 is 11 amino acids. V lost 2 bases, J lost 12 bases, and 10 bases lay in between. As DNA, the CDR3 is TGTGCCATCAGTGAGGGGCCCCGGTCTTTCTTT. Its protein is CAISEGPRSFF.

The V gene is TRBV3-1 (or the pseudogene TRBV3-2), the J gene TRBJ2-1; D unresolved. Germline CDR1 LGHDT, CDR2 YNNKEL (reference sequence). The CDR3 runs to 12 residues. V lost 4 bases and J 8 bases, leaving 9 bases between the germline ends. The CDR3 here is CASSPDRDEQFF. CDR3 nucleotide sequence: TGTGCCAGCAGCCCGGATAGGGATGAGCAGTTCTTC.

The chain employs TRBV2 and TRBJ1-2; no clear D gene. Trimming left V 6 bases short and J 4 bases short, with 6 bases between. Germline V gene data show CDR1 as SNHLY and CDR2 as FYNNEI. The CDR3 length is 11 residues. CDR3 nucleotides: TGTGCCAGCAGGTTGGCCTATGGCTACACCTTC. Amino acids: CASRLAYGYTF.

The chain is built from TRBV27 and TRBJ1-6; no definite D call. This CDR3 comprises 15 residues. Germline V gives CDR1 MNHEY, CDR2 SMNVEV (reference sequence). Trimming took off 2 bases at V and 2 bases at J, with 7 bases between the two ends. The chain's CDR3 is CASSLGSPYNSPLHF. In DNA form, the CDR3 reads TGTGCCAGCAGTTTAGGGTCCCCCTATAATTCACCCCTCCACTTT.

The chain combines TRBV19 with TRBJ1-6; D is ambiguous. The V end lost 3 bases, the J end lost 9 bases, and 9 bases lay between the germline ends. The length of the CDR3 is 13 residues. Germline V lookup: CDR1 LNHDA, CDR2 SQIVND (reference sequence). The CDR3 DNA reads TGTGCCAGTAGTATGACCCCCCTTTCACCCCTCCACTTT. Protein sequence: CASSMTPLSPLHF.

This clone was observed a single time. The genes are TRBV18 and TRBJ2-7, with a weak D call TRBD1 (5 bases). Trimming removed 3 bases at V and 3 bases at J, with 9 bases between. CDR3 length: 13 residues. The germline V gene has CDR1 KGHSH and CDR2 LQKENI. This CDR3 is CASSPVGDYEQYF. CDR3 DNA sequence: TGTGCCAGCTCACCCGTAGGGGACTACGAGCAGTACTTC.

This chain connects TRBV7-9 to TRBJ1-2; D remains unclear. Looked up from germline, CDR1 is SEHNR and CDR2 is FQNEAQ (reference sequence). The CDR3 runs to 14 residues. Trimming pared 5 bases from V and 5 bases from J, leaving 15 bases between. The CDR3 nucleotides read TGTGCCAGCAGCCCGAGTCAGTTGGCTTATGGCTACACCTTC. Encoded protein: CASSPSQLAYGYTF.

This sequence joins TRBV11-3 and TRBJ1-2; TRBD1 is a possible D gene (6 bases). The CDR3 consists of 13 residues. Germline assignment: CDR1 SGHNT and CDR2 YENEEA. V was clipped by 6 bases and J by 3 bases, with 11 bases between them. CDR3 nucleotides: TGTGCCAGCAGTAGGGGGTCGGACTATGGCTACACCTTC. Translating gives CASSRGSDYGYTF.

The CDR3 is CASSYVSSGIYEQFF. Written as DNA, the CDR3 is TGTGCCAGCAGTTACGTGTCTAGCGGGATCTATGAGCAGTTCTTC. The chain links TRBV6-5 to TRBJ2-1, with 9 bases matching TRBD2. Trimming removed 2 bases from V and 8 bases from J; junction bases left unmatched: 7. The CDR3 extends over 15 amino acids. Germline loops: CDR1 MNHEY, CDR2 SVGAGI.

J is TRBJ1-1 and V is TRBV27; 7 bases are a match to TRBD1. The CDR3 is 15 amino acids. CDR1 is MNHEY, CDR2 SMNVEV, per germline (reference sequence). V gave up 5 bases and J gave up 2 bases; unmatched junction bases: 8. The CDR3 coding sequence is TGTGCCAGCAGTCCACAAGGGACAGCCAACACTGAAGCTTTCTTT. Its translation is CASSPQGTANTEAFF.

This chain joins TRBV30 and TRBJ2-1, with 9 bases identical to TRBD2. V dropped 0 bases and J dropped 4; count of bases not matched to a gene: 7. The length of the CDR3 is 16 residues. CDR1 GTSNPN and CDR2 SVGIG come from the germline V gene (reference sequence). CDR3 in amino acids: CAWSVWTSVFYNEQFF. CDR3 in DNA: TGTGCCTGGAGTGTATGGACTAGCGTATTTTACAATGAGCAGTTCTTC.

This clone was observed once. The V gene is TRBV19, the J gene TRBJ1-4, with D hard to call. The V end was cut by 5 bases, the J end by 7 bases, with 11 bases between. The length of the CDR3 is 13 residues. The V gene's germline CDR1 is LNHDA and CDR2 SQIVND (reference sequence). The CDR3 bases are TGTGCCAGTAGTCCTGGACGGATTGAAAAACTGTTTTTT. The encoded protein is CASSPGRIEKLFF.

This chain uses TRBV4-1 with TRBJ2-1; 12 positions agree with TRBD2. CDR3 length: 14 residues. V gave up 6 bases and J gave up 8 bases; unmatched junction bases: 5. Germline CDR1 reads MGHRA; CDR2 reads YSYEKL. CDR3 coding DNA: TGCGCCAGCAGTCCGACTAGCGGGAGACATGAGCAGTTCTTC. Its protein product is CASSPTSGRHEQFF.

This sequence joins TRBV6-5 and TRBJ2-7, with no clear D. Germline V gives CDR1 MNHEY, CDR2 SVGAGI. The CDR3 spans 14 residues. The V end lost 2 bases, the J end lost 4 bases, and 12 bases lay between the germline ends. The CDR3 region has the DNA TGTGCCAGCAGTTACAATCGGCGAACGTACGAGCAGTACTTC. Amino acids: CASSYNRRTYEQYF.

The DNA of the CDR3 is TGCAGTGCTAGTGGGGGGGGCGATGGCTACACCTTC. This translates into CSASGGGDGYTF. The gene calls are TRBV20-1 and TRBJ1-2; D possibly corresponds to TRBD1 (6 bases). Germline assignment: CDR1 DFQATT and CDR2 SNEGSKA (reference sequence). CDR3 length: 12 amino acids. The ends were cut back, 3 bases at V and 6 bases at J, with 11 bases in the middle.